This T cell receptor beta chain was sequenced during a study of blood T cell repertoires in COVID-19. Study in general: Whether acute or convalescent, the COVID-19 samples came from the United States, Italy and Spain.

CDR1 is SGHTS and CDR2 is YDEGEE in the germline V gene. V was shortened by 7 bases and J by 4 bases, with 27 bases between the two germline ends. The CDR3 runs to 17 residues. Original analysis: Amplification with reference gene primers provided the estimates of nucleated cell counts. TCRdb keeps only in-frame clones here, not all; method: immunoSEQ multiplex PCR. V and J calls and clone size follow that table, whereas D and trimming were derived from the DNA. This sample has hundreds of thousands of clones, with around nine tenths found just once. What was sequenced was peripheral blood. The source is a woman aged 40 to 49 who had recovered from COVID-19. The chain couples TRBV5-8 to TRBJ2-7, with D perhaps TRBD1 (7 bases). The CDR3 region is CASRGARGIIRVYEQYF. CDR3 in DNA: TGTGCCAGCCGCGGGGCCAGGGGGATTATTCGGGTATACGAGCAGTACTTC.